This TCR beta chain was identified in a study of cytomegalovirus exposure and HLA in healthy donors. As for this clone: The antigen is not known.

It was with 60 Vbeta and 13 Jbeta primers that the PCR ran. TCRdb's table, derived via immunoSEQ multiplex PCR, lists solely in-frame clones and lacks some. Among 90,000 to 140,000 clones listed, around 75% were seen once. Study outcomes and limitations: Judged likely to be a sequencing artifact was a cluster of highly shared sequence variants. From TCR beta sequences, most subjects' HLA-A and HLA-B alleles were reportedly predicted accurately. In a later analysis, HLA-associated beta chains showed higher expansion and lower generation probabilities than comparable chains.

The germline CDR1 and CDR2 sequences are SQVTM and ANQGSEA. This CDR3 has 13 residues. The TCR sequence derives from a man aged 40-49 years in good health and CMV-seronegative. The chain employs TRBV29-1 and TRBJ2-5; 8 nucleotides match TRBD1. The DNA end is a closer match to TRBJ2-7, so the J assignment may be wrong. Sequencing was done on a sample of PBMCs. CDR3 DNA sequence: TGCAGCGTTGAACTCAGGGGGCAATACGAGCAGTACTTC. This gives the protein CSVELRGQYEQYF.